The 9 T cell receptor beta chains given below trace back to one sample, sequenced in a study of blood T cell repertoires in COVID-19. Assay: immunoSEQ multiplex PCR; the TCRdb copy retains only in-frame clones and omits some. In the table there are about 160,000 clones, roughly four fifths of which are singletons. Sequences were obtained from peripheral blood. The source of these receptors is a woman of 80 years or more with acute or convalescent COVID-19.

The CDR3 spells CASSGGSGYNEQFF. The DNA of the CDR3 is TGCGCCAGCAGCGGCGGGTCAGGATACAATGAGCAGTTCTTC. The chain has TRBV5-1 and TRBJ2-1; a possible D gene is TRBD2 (5 bases). CDR1 is SGHRS and CDR2 is YFSETQ in the germline V gene. V lost 4 bases, J lost 4 bases, and 12 bases lay in between. This CDR3 has 14 amino acids.

This clone occurred a few times. This chain joins TRBV16 and TRBJ1-1, with D possibly being TRBD1 (6 bases). From germline, CDR1 is KGHSY and CDR2 FQNENV. V shed 4 bases and J shed 4 bases, with 13 bases lying between them. This CDR3 is built from 14 residues. The CDR3 sequence is CASSLTTGSTEAFF. The CDR3 bases are TGTGCCAGCAGCCTGACTACAGGGTCCACTGAAGCTTTCTTT. Complete variable domain (other parts from reference TRBV16 and TRBJ1-1): GEEVAQTPKHLVRGEGQKAKLYCAPIKGHSYVFWYQQVLKNEFKFLISFQNENVFDETGMPKERFSAKCLPNSPCSLEIQATKLEDSAVYFCASSLTTGSTEAFFGQGTRLTVV.

The chain combines TRBV18 with TRBJ1-4; TRBD1 is a possible D gene (6 bases). Germline V lookup: CDR1 KGHSH, CDR2 LQKENI. The CDR3 extends over 15 amino acids. Trimming took 3 bases from V and 6 from J, leaving 14 bases between them. CDR3 sequence: CASSPGRGADEKLFF. The CDR3 region has the DNA TGTGCCAGCTCACCGGGACGGGGGGCGGATGAAAAACTGTTTTTT.

The chain links TRBV12-3 or TRBV12-4 to TRBJ1-2, with D unclear. Trimming took 8 bases from V and 3 from J, leaving 7 bases between them. The CDR3 is made up of 11 amino acids. The CDR3 spells CASGEYYGYTF. CDR3 DNA: TGTGCCAGCGGAGAGTACTATGGCTACACCTTC.

This chain joins TRBV5-1 and TRBJ2-1; TRBD1 matches 9 bases. V trimming: 0 bases; J trimming: 4 bases; junction bases outside the gene matches: 2. The length of the CDR3 is 15 residues. Per germline, CDR1 SGHRS and CDR2 YFSETQ. The CDR3 sequence is CASSLEDRGYNEQFF. CDR3 nucleotides: TGCGCCAGCAGCTTGGAGGACAGGGGTTACAATGAGCAGTTCTTC.

This rearrangement joins TRBV5-1 to TRBJ1-6; a weak D match, TRBD1 (6 bases). V was shortened by 4 bases and J by 9 bases, with 14 bases between the two germline ends. The germline gives CDR1 SGHRS, CDR2 YFSETQ. This CDR3 is 14 amino acids long. This chain's CDR3 is CASSVTGGGSPLHF. The CDR3 DNA sequence: TGCGCCAGCAGCGTGACAGGAGGCGGTTCACCCCTCCACTTT. Full variable domain (rest looked up from reference TRBV5-1 and TRBJ1-6): KAGVTQTPRYLIKTRGQQVTLSCSPISGHRSVSWYQQTPGQGLQFLFEYFSETQRNKGNFPGRFSGRQFSNSRSEMNVSTLELGDSALYLCASSVTGGGSPLHFGNGTRLTVT.

The rearrangement uses TRBV9 and TRBJ1-5, with 10 bases that match TRBD1. CDR3 size: 19 residues. Trimming took 0 bases from V and 1 from J; bases not matched to a gene: 10. Germline V gene data show CDR1 as SGDLS and CDR2 as YYNGEE. CDR3 in DNA: TGTGCCAGCAGCGTAGATGGAGACAGGGGGCGCCCCAGCAATCAGCCCCAGCATTTT. Amino acids: CASSVDGDRGRPSNQPQHF. Drawing the rest from reference TRBV9 and TRBJ1-5, the complete variable domain is DSGVTQTPKHLITATGQRVTLRCSPRSGDLSVYWYQQSLDQGLQFLIQYYNGEERAKGNILERFSAQQFPDLHSELNLSSLELGDSALYFCASSVDGDRGRPSNQPQHFGDGTRLSIL.

V and J are TRBV6-2 or TRBV6-3 and TRBJ2-3; D remains unclear. This CDR3 spans 15 amino acids. Trimming removed 0 bases from V and 3 bases from J, with 10 bases in between. Germline V gene lookup returns CDR1 MNHEY and CDR2 SVGEGT. CDR3 sequence: CASSYSVQVTDTQYF. The CDR3 nucleotides are TGTGCCAGCAGTTACTCAGTTCAGGTGACAGATACGCAGTATTTT.

The chain combines TRBV6-5 with TRBJ1-2; 9 bases line up with TRBD1. Germline V gives CDR1 MNHEY, CDR2 SVGAGI. V lost 6 bases, J lost 8 bases, and 10 bases stayed unmatched. This CDR3 has 14 amino acids. This CDR3 reads CASRPTQGAGGYTF. The CDR3 DNA sequence: TGTGCCAGCAGACCTACACAGGGGGCTGGAGGCTACACCTTC.